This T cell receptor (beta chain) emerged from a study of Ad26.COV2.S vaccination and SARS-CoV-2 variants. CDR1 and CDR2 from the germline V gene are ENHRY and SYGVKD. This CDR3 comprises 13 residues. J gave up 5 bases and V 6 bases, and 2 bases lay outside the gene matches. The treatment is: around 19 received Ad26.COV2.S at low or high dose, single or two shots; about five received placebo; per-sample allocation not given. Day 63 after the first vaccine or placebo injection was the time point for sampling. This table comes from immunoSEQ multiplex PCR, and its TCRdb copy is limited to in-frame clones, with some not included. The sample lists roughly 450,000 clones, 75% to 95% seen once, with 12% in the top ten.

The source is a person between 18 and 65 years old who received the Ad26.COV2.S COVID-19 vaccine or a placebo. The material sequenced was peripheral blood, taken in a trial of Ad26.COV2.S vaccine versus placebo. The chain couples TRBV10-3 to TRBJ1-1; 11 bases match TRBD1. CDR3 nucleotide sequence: TGTGCCATCAGGGGACAGGGGGGGACTGAAGCTTTCTTT. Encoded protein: CAIRGQGGTEAFF.